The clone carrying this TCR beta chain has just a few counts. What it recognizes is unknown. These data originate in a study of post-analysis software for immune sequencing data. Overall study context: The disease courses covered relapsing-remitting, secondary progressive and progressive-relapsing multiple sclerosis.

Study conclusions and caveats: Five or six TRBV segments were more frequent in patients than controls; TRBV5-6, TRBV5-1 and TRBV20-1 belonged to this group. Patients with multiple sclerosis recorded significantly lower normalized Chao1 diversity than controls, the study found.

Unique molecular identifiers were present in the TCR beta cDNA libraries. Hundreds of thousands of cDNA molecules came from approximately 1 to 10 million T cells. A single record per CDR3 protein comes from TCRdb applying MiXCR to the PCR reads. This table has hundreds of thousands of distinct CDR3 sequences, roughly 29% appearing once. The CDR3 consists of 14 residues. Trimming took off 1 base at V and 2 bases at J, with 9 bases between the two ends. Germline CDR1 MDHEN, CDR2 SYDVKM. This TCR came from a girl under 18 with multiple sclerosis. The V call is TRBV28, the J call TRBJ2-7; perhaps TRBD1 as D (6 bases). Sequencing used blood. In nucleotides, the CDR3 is TGTGCCAGCAGTTTATTGGGGGCCCCCTACGAGCAGTACTTC. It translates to CASSLLGAPYEQYF.